The clone carrying this T cell receptor (beta chain) was recorded many times. Its antigen is still unknown. This specimen comes from a study of T cells in Graves' hyperthyroidism and ophthalmopathy. For the study at large: At initial diagnosis, before any treatment had begun, peripheral blood was obtained. Overall study findings and caveats: Ophthalmopathy cases were set apart from stable hyperthyroidism by a 13 V-J model. Expanded thyroid clonotypes (above 0.001) were mostly also found in blood.

Template material for amplifying TCR beta CDR3 regions consisted of RNA transcripts. HTBI primers were the set used in a first-round RT-PCR of the TCR CDR3. MiXCR, applied by TCRdb to the multiplex PCR reads, yields one record per CDR3 protein. The top ten clones hold less than 9% of a sample with about 600,000 distinct CDR3 sequences, 12% to 15% of them seen once. The CDR3 spans 17 residues. The V segment lost 3 bases and the J segment 4 bases; nucleotides outside the gene matches: 9. Germline CDR1 and CDR2: SGHTS and YDEGEE. The sequencing sample was made of blood. The origin of this receptor is a woman between 18 and 30 years old with Graves' ophthalmopathy. The rearrangement links TRBV5-8 to TRBJ2-1, with 11 bases lining up with TRBD2. The CDR3 bases are TGTGCCAGCAGCTGGGCGTCCGGGACTAGCGGATACAATGAGCAGTTCTTC. This codes for CASSWASGTSGYNEQFF.